These 10 T cell receptor beta chains were sequenced from one sample in a study of blood T cell repertoires in COVID-19. Method: immunoSEQ multiplex PCR; TCRdb's copy keeps in-frame clones and lacks some. Found here are a few hundred thousand clones, about nine tenths of them singletons; the top ten hold less than 3.5%. The sample was PBMCs or T cells enriched from blood (not recorded which). The receptor set was obtained from a woman between 50 and 59 years old who had been exposed to COVID-19.

V gene TRBV5-5 combines with J gene TRBJ1-5, with D hard to call. Germline lookup yields CDR1 SGHKS and CDR2 YYEKEE (reference sequence). Trimming left V 2 bases short and J 0 bases short, with 6 bases between. This CDR3 spans 14 amino acids. CDR3 DNA sequence: TGTGCCAGCAGCTTCAGCGATAGCAATCAGCCCCAGCATTTT. Its protein product is CASSFSDSNQPQHF.

The chain links TRBV5-1 to TRBJ1-6; 7 bases are a match to TRBD1. Germline trimming cut 1 base from V and 3 bases from J; bases unmatched to any gene: 19. The CDR3 is made up of 21 amino acids. Per the germline V gene, CDR1 is SGHRS and CDR2 is YFSETQ. CDR3 in amino acids: CASSLRVRDSENPYYNSPLHF. For the CDR3, the DNA is TGCGCCAGCAGCTTGCGCGTTCGGGACAGTGAGAACCCCTACTATAATTCACCCCTCCACTTT.

The V gene is TRBV27, the J gene TRBJ1-5, with a possible D match to TRBD1 (6 bases). The V gene lost 2 bases and the J gene lost 6 bases, with 8 bases spanning the gap. Germline CDR1 and CDR2: MNHEY and SMNVEV (reference sequence). This CDR3 comprises 13 residues. The CDR3 protein is CASSLNRAQPQHF. Here the CDR3 DNA reads TGTGCCAGCAGTTTAAACAGGGCTCAGCCCCAGCATTTT.

The chain has TRBV27 and TRBJ1-2, with D perhaps matching TRBD1 (6 bases). Germline-derived CDR1 and CDR2 are MNHEY and SMNVEV (reference sequence). The CDR3 runs 16 residues. Trimming removed 0 bases from V and 4 bases from J, with 15 bases in between. This chain's CDR3 is CASSLSVADRPYGYTF. DNA of the CDR3: TGTGCCAGCAGTTTATCCGTGGCCGACAGGCCCTATGGCTACACCTTC.

The genes are TRBV5-1 and TRBJ2-2, with 7 nucleotides matching TRBD1. Germline CDR1 and CDR2: SGHRS and YFSETQ. The CDR3 contains 14 residues. With V trimmed by 4 bases and J by 3 bases, 3 bases remained unmatched. The CDR3, as DNA: TGCGCCAGCAGCGTCCAGGGGGACACCGGGGAGCTGTTTTTT. It translates to CASSVQGDTGELFF.

The chain combines TRBV19 with TRBJ1-4; 7 bases map to TRBD1. V trimming: 3 bases; J trimming: 4 bases; junction bases outside the gene matches: 5. The CDR3 length is 15 residues. CDR1 LNHDA and CDR2 SQIVND come from the germline V gene (reference sequence). CDR3 protein: CASSIFRDSNEKLFF. The CDR3 DNA reads TGTGCCAGTAGTATCTTCCGGGACAGTAATGAAAAACTGTTTTTT.

The chain links TRBV3-1 (or the pseudogene TRBV3-2) to TRBJ1-5; D call uncertain. Trimming removed 6 bases from V and 0 bases from J, with 6 bases in between. CDR1 is LGHDT, CDR2 YNNKEL, per germline (reference sequence). The CDR3 length is 13 residues. DNA of the CDR3: TGTGCCAGCAGTCACTATAGCAATCAGCCCCAGCATTTT. Encoded protein: CASSHYSNQPQHF.

The chain combines TRBV7-2 with TRBJ2-5; 7 nucleotides match TRBD1. Germline values: CDR1 SGHTA, CDR2 FQGNSA. This CDR3 is 14 amino acids long. Unmatched junction bases numbered 5, after V lost 5 bases and J lost 2 bases. The CDR3 DNA is TGTGCCAGCAGCCACAGGGGAATACAAGAGACCCAGTACTTC. Translated, it gives CASSHRGIQETQYF.

V usage is TRBV4-1 and J usage is TRBJ2-6; 9 bases line up with TRBD1. J was trimmed by 2 bases and V by 1 base; bases with no gene match: 9. Germline CDR1 MGHRA, CDR2 YSYEKL. This CDR3 is 19 amino acids long. The CDR3 nucleotides are TGCGCCAGCAGCCAAGTTCGGGACAGGGTAGTTCCTGGGGCCAACGTCCTGACTTTC. It encodes CASSQVRDRVVPGANVLTF.

This chain links TRBV9 with TRBJ1-3; the match to TRBD1 covers 11 bases. CDR3 length: 18 residues. Germline CDR1 and CDR2: SGDLS and YYNGEE. J gave up 3 bases and V 0 bases, and 8 bases lay outside the gene matches. The CDR3 DNA is TGTGCCAGCAGCGTAGCTCCCGCCGGGACAGGGGGTGGAAACACCATATATTTT. It yields the protein CASSVAPAGTGGGNTIYF.